This T cell receptor beta chain was found in a study of lymphopenia after photon versus proton radiotherapy. General study results and limits: Post-nadir diversity loss with photons came from oligoclonal expansion, particularly CD8+ Temra cells. Proton therapy kept repertoires fairly stable, unlike photons, which gained effector/memory cells.

The sample holds one count of this clone. Its antigen remains unidentified. Assay used: immunoSEQ multiplex PCR; TCRdb lists only in-frame clones, some missing. The repertoire has some 17,000 clones, 84% of them found once; the top ten carry roughly 19%. The sequencing used peripheral blood, collected from a patient treated with proton-based radiotherapy. The clonotype was recovered from a man in his sixties or seventies with pancreatic cancer.

The chain's CDR3 is CASRGQGNGQPQHF. The CDR3 DNA is TGTGCCAGCAGGGGACAGGGGAACGGACAGCCCCAGCATTTT. The chain links TRBV6-1 to TRBJ1-5, with 10 bases aligning to TRBD1. The V gene's germline CDR1 is MNHNS and CDR2 SASEGT. The V and J ends lost 6 bases and 7 bases, in that order; junction bases with no gene match: 6. CDR3 length equals 14 residues.